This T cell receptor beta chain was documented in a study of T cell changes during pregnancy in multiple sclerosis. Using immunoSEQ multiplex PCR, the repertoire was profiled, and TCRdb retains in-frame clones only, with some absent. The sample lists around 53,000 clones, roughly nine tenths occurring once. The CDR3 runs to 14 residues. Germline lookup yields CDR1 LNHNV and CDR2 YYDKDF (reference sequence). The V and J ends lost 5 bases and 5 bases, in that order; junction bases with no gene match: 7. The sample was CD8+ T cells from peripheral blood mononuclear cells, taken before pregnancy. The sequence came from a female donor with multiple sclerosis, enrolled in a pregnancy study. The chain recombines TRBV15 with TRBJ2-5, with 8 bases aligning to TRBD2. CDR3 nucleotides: TGTGCCACCAGCTCCCGACTAGCGTCGGAGACCCAGTACTTC. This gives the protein CATSSRLASETQYF.